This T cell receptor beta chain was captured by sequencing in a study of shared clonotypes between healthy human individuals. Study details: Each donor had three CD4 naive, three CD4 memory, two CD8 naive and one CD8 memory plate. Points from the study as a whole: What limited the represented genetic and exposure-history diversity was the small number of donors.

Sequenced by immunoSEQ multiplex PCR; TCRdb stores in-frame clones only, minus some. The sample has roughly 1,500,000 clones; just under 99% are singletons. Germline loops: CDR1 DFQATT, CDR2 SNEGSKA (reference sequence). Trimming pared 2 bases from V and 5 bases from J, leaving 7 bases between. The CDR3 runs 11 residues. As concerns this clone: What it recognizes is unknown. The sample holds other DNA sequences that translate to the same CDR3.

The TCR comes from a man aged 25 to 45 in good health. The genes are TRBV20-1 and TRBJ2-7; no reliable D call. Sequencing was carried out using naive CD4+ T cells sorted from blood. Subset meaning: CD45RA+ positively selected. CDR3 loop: CSARLVHEQYF. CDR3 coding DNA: TGCAGTGCTAGATTAGTCCACGAGCAGTACTTC.